The text below deals with one TCR beta chain. What it binds is unknown. PCR employed 60 Vbeta and 13 Jbeta primers. Here immunoSEQ multiplex PCR was the method, and the copy in TCRdb shows in-frame clones only, minus some. This sample has about 110,000 clones, with about two thirds found just once. These data belong to a study of cytomegalovirus exposure and HLA in healthy donors. Across the whole study: Among about 179 million T cells, an earlier analysis found 117 million unique TCR beta sequences. Study findings and constraints: The productive fraction for most TCR beta V segments was about 90% or about 30% in an earlier analysis. The only immune exposure information that was available was CMV serostatus. Some V segments, TRBV6-2 and TRBV6-3 among them, were indistinguishable and were therefore excluded.

The CDR3 sequence is 14 residues long. CDR1 GTSNPN and CDR2 SVGIG come from the germline V gene (reference sequence). The germline V and J ends were trimmed by 3 bases and 4 bases, with 12 bases remaining between them. Sequencing input: PBMCs. The TCR originated in a female donor in good health and CMV-seronegative. The chain employs TRBV30 and TRBJ1-4; D is unresolved. CDR3 DNA: TGTGCCTGGAGGCCCGGGTTGAGTAATGAAAAACTGTTTTTT. Translating it yields CAWRPGLSNEKLFF.